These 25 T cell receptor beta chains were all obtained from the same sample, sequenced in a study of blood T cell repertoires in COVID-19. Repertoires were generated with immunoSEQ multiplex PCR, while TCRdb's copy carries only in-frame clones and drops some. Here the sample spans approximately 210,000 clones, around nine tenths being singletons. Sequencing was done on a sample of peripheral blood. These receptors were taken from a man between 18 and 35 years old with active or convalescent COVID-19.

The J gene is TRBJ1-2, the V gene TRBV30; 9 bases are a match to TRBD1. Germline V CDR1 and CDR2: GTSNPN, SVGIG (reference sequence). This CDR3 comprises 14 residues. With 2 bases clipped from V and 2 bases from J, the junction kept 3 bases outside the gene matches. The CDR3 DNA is TGTGCCTGGAGTAGGACAGGGGCAAACTATGGCTACACCTTC. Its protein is CAWSRTGANYGYTF.

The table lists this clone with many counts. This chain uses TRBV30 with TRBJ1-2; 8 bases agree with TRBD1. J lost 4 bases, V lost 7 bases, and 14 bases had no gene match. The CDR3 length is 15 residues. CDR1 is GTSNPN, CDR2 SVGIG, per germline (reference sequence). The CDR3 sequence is CASRPNRGVTYGYTF. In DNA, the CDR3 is TGTGCCTCCCGTCCCAACAGGGGGGTGACCTATGGCTACACCTTC.

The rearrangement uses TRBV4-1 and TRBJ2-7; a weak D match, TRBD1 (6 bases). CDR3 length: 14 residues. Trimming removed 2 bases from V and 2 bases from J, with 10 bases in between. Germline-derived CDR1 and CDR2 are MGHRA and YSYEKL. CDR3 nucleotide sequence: TGCGCCAGCAGCCAAACAGGGTCCGCCTACGAGCAGTACTTC. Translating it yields CASSQTGSAYEQYF.

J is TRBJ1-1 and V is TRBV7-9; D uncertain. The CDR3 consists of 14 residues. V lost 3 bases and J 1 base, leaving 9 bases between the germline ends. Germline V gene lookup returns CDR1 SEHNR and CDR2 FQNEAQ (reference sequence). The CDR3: CASSFTPRNTEAFF. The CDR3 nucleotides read TGTGCCAGCAGCTTTACCCCCAGGAACACTGAAGCTTTCTTT.

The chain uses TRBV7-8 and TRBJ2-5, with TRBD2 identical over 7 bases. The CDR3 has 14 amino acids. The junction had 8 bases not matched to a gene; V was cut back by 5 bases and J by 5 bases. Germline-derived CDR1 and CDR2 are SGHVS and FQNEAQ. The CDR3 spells CASSTREFRETQYF. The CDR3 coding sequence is TGTGCCAGCAGCACGCGGGAGTTCAGGGAGACCCAGTACTTC.

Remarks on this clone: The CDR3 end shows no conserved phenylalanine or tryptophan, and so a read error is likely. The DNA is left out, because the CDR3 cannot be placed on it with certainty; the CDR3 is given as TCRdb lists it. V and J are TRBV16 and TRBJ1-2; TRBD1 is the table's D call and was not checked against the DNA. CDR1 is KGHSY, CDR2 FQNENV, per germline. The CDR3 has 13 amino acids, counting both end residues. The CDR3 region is CASSPGDRPTYIA.

In DNA, the CDR3 is TGTGCCAGCAGCGTAGGCGGGGAGGCCCCCTACGAGCAGTACTTC. It encodes CASSVGGEAPYEQYF. V usage is TRBV9 and J usage is TRBJ2-7, with D maybe TRBD2 (6 bases). The ends were cut back, 0 bases at V and 2 bases at J, with 12 bases in the middle. The CDR3 loop spans 15 amino acids. Germline V lookup: CDR1 SGDLS, CDR2 YYNGEE.

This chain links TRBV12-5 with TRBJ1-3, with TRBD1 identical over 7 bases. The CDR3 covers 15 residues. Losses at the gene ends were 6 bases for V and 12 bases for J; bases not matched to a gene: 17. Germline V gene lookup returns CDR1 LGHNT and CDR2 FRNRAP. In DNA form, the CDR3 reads TGTGCTAGTGGGCTCGGGGACAGCAGCTGGCAGCGCATATATTTT. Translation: CASGLGDSSWQRIYF.

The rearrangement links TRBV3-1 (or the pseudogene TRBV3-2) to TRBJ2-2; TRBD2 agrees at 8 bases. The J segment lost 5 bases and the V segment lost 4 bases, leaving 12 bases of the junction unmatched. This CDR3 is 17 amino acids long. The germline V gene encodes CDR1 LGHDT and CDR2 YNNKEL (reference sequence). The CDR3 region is CASSRYFGAGGTGELFF. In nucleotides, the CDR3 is TGTGCCAGCAGCCGATACTTTGGCGCGGGAGGTACCGGGGAGCTGTTTTTT.

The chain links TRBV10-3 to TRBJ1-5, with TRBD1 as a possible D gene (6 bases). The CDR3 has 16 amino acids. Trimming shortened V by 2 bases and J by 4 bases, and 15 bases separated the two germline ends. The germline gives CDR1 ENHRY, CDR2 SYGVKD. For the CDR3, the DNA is TGTGCCATCAGTGAGGCCGGGACAAACGTGAATCAGCCCCAGCATTTT. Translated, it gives CAISEAGTNVNQPQHF.

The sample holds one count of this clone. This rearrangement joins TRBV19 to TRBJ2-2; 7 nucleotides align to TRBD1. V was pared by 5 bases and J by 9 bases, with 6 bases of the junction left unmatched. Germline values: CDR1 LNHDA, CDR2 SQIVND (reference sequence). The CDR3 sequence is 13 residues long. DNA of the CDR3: TGTGCCAGTAGTCGGGACAGTACCCGGGAGCTGTTTTTT. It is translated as CASSRDSTRELFF.

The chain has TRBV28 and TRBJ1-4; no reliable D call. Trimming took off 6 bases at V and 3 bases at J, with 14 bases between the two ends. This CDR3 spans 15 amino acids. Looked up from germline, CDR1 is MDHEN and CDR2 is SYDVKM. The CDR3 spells CASSPPGYANEKLFF. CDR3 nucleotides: TGTGCCAGCAGCCCCCCGGGTTACGCTAATGAAAAACTGTTTTTT.

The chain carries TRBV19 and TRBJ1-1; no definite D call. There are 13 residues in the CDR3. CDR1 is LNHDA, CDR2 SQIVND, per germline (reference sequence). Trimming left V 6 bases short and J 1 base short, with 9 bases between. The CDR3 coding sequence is TGTGCCAGTAGGAGAGTCACGAACACTGAAGCTTTCTTT. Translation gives CASRRVTNTEAFF.

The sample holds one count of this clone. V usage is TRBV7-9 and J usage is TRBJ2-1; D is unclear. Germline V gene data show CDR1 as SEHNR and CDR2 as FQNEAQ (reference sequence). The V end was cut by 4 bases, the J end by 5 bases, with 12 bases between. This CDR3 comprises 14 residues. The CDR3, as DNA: TGTGCCAGCAGCTCCCTCATGCTACACAATGAGCAGTTCTTC. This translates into CASSSLMLHNEQFF.

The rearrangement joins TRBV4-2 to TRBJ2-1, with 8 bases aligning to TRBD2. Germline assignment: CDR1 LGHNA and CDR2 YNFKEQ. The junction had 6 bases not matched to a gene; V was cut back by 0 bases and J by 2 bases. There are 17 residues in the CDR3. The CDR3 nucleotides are TGTGCCAGCAGCCAAGAAGAGCGGGAGAGACCCTACAATGAGCAGTTCTTC. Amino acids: CASSQEERERPYNEQFF.

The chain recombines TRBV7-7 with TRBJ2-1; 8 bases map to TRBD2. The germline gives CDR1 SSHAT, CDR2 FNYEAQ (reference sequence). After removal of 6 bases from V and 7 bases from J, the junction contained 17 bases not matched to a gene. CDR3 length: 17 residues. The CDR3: CASSLSSSGRGLNEQFF. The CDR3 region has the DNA TGTGCCAGCAGTCTTAGCTCCAGCGGGAGAGGGTTAAATGAGCAGTTCTTC.

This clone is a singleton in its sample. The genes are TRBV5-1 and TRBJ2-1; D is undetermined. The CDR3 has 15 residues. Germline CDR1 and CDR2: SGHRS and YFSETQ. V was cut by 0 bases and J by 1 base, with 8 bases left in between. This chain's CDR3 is CASSLESKSYNEQFF. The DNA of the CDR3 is TGCGCCAGCAGCTTGGAGTCTAAGTCCTACAATGAGCAGTTCTTC.

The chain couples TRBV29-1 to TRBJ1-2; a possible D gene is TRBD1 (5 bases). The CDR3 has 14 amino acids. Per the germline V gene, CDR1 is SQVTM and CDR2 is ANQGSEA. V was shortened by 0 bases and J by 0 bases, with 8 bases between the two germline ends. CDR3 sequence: CSVEDVGPNYGYTF. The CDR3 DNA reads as TGCAGCGTTGAAGATGTGGGGCCTAACTATGGCTACACCTTC.

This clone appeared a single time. CDR3: CASSHTSGRGDTQYF. Written as DNA, the CDR3 is TGTGCCAGCAGCCATACTAGCGGGAGAGGAGATACGCAGTATTTT. The J gene is TRBJ2-3, the V gene TRBV9, with 11 bases that match TRBD2. CDR3 length equals 15 residues. Germline V lookup: CDR1 SGDLS, CDR2 YYNGEE. Losses at the gene ends were 4 bases for V and 5 bases for J; bases not matched to a gene: 6.

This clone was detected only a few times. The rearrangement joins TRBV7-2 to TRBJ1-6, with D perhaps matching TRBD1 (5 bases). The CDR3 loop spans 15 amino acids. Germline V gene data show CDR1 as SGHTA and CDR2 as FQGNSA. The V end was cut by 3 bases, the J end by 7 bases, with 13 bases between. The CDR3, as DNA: TGTGCCAGCAGCTTCGGAGACAGAAAAAATTCACCCCTCCACTTT. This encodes CASSFGDRKNSPLHF.

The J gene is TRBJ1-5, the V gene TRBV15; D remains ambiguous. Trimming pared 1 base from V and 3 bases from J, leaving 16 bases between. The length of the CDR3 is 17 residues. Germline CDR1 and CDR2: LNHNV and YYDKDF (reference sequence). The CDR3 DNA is TGTGCCACCAGCAGAGGGGCGGGCAGCGGGGACAATCAGCCCCAGCATTTT. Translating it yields CATSRGAGSGDNQPQHF.

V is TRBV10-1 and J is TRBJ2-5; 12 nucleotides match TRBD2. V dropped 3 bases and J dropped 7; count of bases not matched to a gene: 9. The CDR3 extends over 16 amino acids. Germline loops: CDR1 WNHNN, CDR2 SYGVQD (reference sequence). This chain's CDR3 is CASSDRLAGAVVTQYF. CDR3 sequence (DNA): TGCGCCAGCAGTGACAGACTAGCGGGAGCTGTAGTGACCCAGTACTTC.

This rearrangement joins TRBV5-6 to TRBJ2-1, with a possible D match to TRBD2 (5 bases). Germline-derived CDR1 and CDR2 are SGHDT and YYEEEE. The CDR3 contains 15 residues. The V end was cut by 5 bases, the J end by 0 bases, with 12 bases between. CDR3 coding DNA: TGTGCCAGCAGTCAAAAGCGGAACTCCTACAATGAGCAGTTCTTC. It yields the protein CASSQKRNSYNEQFF.

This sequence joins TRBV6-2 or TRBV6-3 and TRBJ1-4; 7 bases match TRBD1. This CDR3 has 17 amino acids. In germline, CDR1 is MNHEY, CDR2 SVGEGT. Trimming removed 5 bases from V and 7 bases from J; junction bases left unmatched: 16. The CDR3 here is CASSKGGQALPGEKLFF. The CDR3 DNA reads TGTGCCAGCAGTAAGGGAGGACAGGCTTTACCGGGTGAAAAACTGTTTTTT.

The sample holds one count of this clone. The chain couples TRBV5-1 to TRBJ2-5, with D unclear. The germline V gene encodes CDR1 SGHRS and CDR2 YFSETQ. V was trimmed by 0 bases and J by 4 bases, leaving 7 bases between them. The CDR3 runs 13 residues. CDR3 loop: CASSLATGETQYF. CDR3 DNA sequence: TGCGCCAGCAGCTTGGCCACGGGAGAGACCCAGTACTTC.